This T cell receptor (beta chain) was obtained from a study of neurological immune-mediated disorders. A blood bank in Maryland, USA, provided the volunteers who served as healthy controls. Preparation of the unsorted libraries drew on 2 million PBMCs stored at -80 C. This CDR3 is built from 16 residues. The trim removed 5 bases at V and 4 bases at J, leaving 5 bases unmatched. The study's findings and limits: Expanded clones shared no CDR3 amino acid sequences across subjects, suggesting private repertoires in all groups.

TCRdb processed the 5' RACE reads anew with MiXCR; each CDR3 protein has one entry. The sample shows tens of thousands of distinct CDR3 sequences, over 12% of them seen only once. This clonotype has at least ten counts. Antigen unknown. The chain combines TRBV12-3 or TRBV12-4 with TRBJ2-3; 14 positions agree with TRBD2. This clonotype originated in a woman in her forties or fifties in good health. Sequences were obtained from PBMCs. CDR3: CASSLGTSGRSDTQYF. In DNA, the CDR3 is TGTGCCAGCAGTCTCGGGACTAGCGGGAGATCAGATACGCAGTATTTT.